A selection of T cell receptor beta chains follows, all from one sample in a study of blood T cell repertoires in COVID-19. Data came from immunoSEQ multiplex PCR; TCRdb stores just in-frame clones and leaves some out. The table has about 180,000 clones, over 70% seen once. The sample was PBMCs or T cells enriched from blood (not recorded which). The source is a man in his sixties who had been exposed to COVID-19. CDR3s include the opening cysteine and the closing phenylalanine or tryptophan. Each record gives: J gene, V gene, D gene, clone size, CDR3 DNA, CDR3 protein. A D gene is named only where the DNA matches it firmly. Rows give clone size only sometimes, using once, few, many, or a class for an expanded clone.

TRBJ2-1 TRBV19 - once TGTGCCAGTAGTATAGCGGACAGCAGGAAGCAGTTCTTC CASSIADSRKQFF
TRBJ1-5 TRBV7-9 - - TGTGCCAGCAGCCTAGAAGGCTACACGGGGGAGGCCCAGCCCCAGCATTTT CASSLEGYTGEAQPQHF
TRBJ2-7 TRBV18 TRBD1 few TGTGCCAGCTCACCACCGTCGGGGACAGGGTCCTACGAGCAGTACTTC CASSPPSGTGSYEQYF
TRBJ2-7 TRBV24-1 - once TGTGCCACCAGTGCAGGGGCCTACGAGCAGTACTTC CATSAGAYEQYF
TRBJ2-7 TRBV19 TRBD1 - TGTGCCAGTAGTATAGGGAGAGAGGCCAGGGGGCGCGAGCAGTACTTC CASSIGREARGREQYF
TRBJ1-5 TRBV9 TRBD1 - TGTGCCAGCAGCACAGGCCAAGGGGGCCCTCAGCCCCAGCATTTT CASSTGQGGPQPQHF
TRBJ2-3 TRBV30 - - TGTGCCTGCCAATCAGGGGAGTACGCAGATACGCAGTATTTT CACQSGEYADTQYF
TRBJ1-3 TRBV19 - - TGTGCCAGTAAAGGGGGGGACTATGCTGCTGGAAACACCATATATTTT CASKGGDYAAGNTIYF
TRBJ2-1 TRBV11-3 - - TGTGCCAGCAGCTTAACCCCTCTGGGTGTAGCTTACAATGAGCAGTTCTTC CASSLTPLGVAYNEQFF
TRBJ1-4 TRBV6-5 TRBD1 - TGTGCCAGCACGGGGACAGGGACAACTAATGAAAAACTGTTTTTT CASTGTGTTNEKLFF
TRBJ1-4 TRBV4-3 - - TGCGCCAGCAGCCTCGGACAGACTGCAACTAATGAAAAACTGTTTTTT CASSLGQTATNEKLFF
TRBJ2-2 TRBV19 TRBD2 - TGTGCCAGTAGCGAAGAACTAGCGGGAGTGGTCGGGACCGGGCTCGGCGGGGAGCTGTTTTTT CASSEELAGVVGTGLGGELFF
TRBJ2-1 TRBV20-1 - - TGCAGTGCTAGGTTTTCCTCGGGGCAGTTCTTC CSARFSSGQFF
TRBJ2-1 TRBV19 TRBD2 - TGTGCCAGTAGTCCACGGTATAGCGGGGTACTCCATTATGGGAATGAGCAGTTCTTC CASSPRYSGVLHYGNEQFF
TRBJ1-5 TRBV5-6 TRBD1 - TGTGCCAGCAGCTTAATGTCCGGGACAGGGACTCAGCCCCAGCATTTT CASSLMSGTGTQPQHF
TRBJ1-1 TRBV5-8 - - TGTGCCAGCAGCCCCGGCCGGGTGGGTGAAGCTTTCTTT CASSPGRVGEAFF
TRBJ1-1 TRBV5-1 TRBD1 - TGCGCCAGCAGCTCGGGGTTGACAGGGGTGAACACTGAAGCTTTCTTT CASSSGLTGVNTEAFF
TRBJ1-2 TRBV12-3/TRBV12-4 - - TGTGCCAGCAGACGGACCGGCTGGAGGGGCTACACCTTC CASRRTGWRGYTF
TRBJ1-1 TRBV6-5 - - TGTGCCAGCAGTTCCGGTCTCACTGAAGCTTTCTTT CASSSGLTEAFF
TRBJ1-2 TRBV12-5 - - TGTGCTAGTGGTTCCCCAGGGAGGACTAACTATGGCTACACCTTC CASGSPGRTNYGYTF
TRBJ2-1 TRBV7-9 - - TGTGCCAGCAGCTTAGTTGGAGGCTCCTACAATGAGCAGTTCTTC CASSLVGGSYNEQFF
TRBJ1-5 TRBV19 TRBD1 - TGTGCCAGTAGTTTCCCGGGACAGTTCGTCAGCAATCAGCCCCAGCATTTT CASSFPGQFVSNQPQHF
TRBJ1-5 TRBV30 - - TGTGCCTGGAGTGCGGCAGGGGTATGGGGAAGTGGGAATCAGCCCCAGCATTTT CAWSAAGVWGSGNQPQHF
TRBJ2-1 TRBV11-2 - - TGTGCCAGCAGCTTAGAGCGGGCTATCAATGAGCAGTTCTTC CASSLERAINEQFF
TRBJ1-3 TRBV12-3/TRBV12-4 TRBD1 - TGTGCCAGCAGTGGGACAGCTGGAAACACCATATATTTT CASSGTAGNTIYF
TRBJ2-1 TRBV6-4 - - TGTGCCAGCAGTGATAGCGCCGGAGGGTTCCATGAGCAGTTCTTC CASSDSAGGFHEQFF
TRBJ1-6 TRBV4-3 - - TGCGCCAGCAGGGAGACAGCAGATAATTCACCCCTCCACTTT CASRETADNSPLHF
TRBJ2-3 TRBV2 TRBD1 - TGTGCCAGCAGTTCCGACAGGGAATGGTCAGATACGCAGTATTTT CASSSDREWSDTQYF
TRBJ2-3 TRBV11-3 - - TGTGCCAGCAGCTTCATTAGAGATACGCAGTATTTT CASSFIRDTQYF
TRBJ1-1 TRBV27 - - TGTGCCAGCAGCCTACAGGTGAGGACTGAAGCTTTCTTT CASSLQVRTEAFF
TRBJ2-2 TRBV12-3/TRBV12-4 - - TGTGCCAGCAGTCGTAGGGAGTCCGGGGAGCTGTTTTTT CASSRRESGELFF
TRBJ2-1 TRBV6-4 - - TGTGCCAGCAGTGCCAAACAGGGCCTTGAGCAGTTCTTC CASSAKQGLEQFF
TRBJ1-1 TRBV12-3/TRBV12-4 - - TGTGCCAGCAGTTGGAGGTGGGGAACTGAAGCTTTCTTT CASSWRWGTEAFF
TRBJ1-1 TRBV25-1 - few TGTGCCAGCAGTGAGAGGGTTAACACTGAAGCTTTCTTT CASSERVNTEAFF
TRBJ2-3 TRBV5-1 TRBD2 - TGCGCCAGCAGCGTGCTAGCGGGAGGGCCGGTAGATACGCAGTATTTT CASSVLAGGPVDTQYF
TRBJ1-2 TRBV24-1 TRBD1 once TGTGCCACCAGTGATGAGGGGGCAAACTATGGCTACACCTTC CATSDEGANYGYTF
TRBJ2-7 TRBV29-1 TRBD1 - TGCAGCGTTCGAACAGGGGGCTCCTACGAGCAGTACTTC CSVRTGGSYEQYF
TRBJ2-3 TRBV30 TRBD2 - TGTGCCTGGAGAGCCGGGACTAGCGGCAACACAGATACGCAGTATTTT CAWRAGTSGNTDTQYF
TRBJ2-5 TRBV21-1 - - TGTGCCAGCAGCTTTCGGGACAGGGGGCAAGAGACCCAGTACTTC CASSFRDRGQETQYF
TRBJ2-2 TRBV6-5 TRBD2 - TGTGCCACCACGGGACTAGCGGGACCCGGGGAGCTGTTTTTT CATTGLAGPGELFF
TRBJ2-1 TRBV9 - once TGTGCCAGCAGCGCGCCCGGGGAGCAGTTCTTC CASSAPGEQFF